This T cell receptor beta chain was observed in a study of T cell changes during pregnancy in multiple sclerosis. Clones were read by immunoSEQ multiplex PCR, and TCRdb kept only the in-frame ones, dropping some. Of around 56,000 clones listed, roughly 92% are singletons. This CDR3 spans 16 amino acids. V lost 2 bases, J lost 10 bases, and 10 bases stayed unmatched. Germline CDR1 and CDR2: LNHDA and SQIVND (reference sequence). The V and J genes are TRBV19 and TRBJ1-6; 8 nucleotides align to TRBD1. The sequence was collected from a female donor in good health, enrolled as a control in a pregnancy study. This sample comprised peripheral blood, obtained in the third trimester of pregnancy. The CDR3 loop is CASSIFPTGEGSPLHF. The CDR3 DNA is TGTGCCAGTAGTATATTCCCGACAGGGGAGGGATCACCCCTCCACTTT.